The clone carrying this T cell receptor (beta chain) appeared a few times. Antigen: not known. The source of the sample is a study of spatial heterogeneity in lung cancer. Study-level results: The appearance of ubiquitous expanded tumor TCRs in blood was greater at resection than follow-up.

TCRdb re-analysed the 5' RACE reads in MiXCR, keeping a single row per CDR3 protein. The sample includes about 11,000 distinct CDR3 sequences, over 15% of them seen just once. Germline V gives CDR1 DFQATT, CDR2 SNEGSKA (reference sequence). The V gene lost 4 bases and the J gene lost 3 bases, with 4 bases spanning the gap. This CDR3 spans 10 amino acids. The sample's time point: sample taken at primary tumor resection. From tumor, nontumor lung or frozen PBMC, whole RNA was taken unsorted for sequencing. The V and J genes are TRBV20-1 and TRBJ2-7; D gene uncertain. The sequence derives from a male donor with early-stage non-small cell lung cancer. Sequencing used PBMCs, obtained at surgery. The CDR3: CSAIRYEQYF. The CDR3 DNA follows: TGCAGTGCTATCCGCTACGAGCAGTACTTC.